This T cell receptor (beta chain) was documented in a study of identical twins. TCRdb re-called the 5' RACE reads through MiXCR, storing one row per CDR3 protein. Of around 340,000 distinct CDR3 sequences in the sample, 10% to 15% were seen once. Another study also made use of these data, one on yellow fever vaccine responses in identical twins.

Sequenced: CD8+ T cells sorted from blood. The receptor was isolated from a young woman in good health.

CDR3 in amino acids: CASSSTGTGETF. Here the CDR3 DNA reads TGTGCCAGCAGCTCCACTGGAACAGGGGAAACCTTC. The chain uses TRBV7-2 and TRBJ1-2; 7 nucleotides align to TRBD1. The CDR3 consists of 12 residues. Germline-derived CDR1 and CDR2 are SGHTA and FQGNSA. V gave up 4 bases and J gave up 14 bases; unmatched junction bases: 10.